The source of this T cell receptor beta chain is a study of T-cell memory formation after mild COVID-19. TCRdb reprocessed the 5' RACE reads with MiXCR, giving one entry per CDR3 protein. The sample has about 400,000 distinct CDR3 sequences; around 14% are singletons. The V and J ends lost 5 bases and 10 bases respectively, with 18 bases between them. This CDR3 comprises 14 residues. CDR1 and CDR2 from the germline V gene are MNHNS and SASEGT. Source material: PBMCs or a T cell subset sorted from them (not recorded which). The chain links TRBV6-1 to TRBJ2-1; D is possibly TRBD1 or TRBD2 (6 bases each). The origin of this receptor is a man between 18 and 29 years old who had mild COVID-19 (a few samples of this study predate the infection). Cell type and time point are not known. The CDR3 bases are TGTGCCAGCAGTTATACTTCAGGGGCGGGGGAGCAGTTCTTC. This gives the protein CASSYTSGAGEQFF.